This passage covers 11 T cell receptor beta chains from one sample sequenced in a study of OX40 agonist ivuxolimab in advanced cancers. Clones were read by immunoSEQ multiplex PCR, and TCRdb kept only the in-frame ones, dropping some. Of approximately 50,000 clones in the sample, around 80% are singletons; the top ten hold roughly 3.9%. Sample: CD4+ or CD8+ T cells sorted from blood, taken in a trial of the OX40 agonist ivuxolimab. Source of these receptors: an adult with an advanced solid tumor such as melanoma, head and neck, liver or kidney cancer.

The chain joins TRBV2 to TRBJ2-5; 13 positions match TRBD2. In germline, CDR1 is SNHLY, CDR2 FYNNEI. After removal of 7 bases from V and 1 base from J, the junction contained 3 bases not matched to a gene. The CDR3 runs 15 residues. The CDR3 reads CASIGTSGAQETQYF. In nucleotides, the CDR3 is TGTGCCAGCATAGGGACTAGCGGGGCCCAAGAGACCCAGTACTTC.

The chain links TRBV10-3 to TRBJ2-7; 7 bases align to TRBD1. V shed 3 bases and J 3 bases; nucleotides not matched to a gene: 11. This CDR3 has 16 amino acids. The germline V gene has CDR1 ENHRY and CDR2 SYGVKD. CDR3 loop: CAISDSAGTAHYEQYF. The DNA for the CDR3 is TGTGCCATCAGTGATTCGGCCGGGACAGCTCACTACGAGCAGTACTTC.

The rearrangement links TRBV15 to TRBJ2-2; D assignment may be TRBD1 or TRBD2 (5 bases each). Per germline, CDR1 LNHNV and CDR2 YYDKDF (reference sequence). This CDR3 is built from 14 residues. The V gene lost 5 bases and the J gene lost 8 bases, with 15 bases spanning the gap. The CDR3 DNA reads TGTGCCACCAGCTGGGACCTCGTAGAGGGGGAGCTGTTTTTT. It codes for CATSWDLVEGELFF.

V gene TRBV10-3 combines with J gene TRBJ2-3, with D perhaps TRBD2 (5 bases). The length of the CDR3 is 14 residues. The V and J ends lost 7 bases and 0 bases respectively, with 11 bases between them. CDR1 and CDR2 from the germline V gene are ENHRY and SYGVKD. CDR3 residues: CAITSGVSTDTQYF. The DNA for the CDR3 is TGTGCCATCACCTCCGGGGTTAGCACAGATACGCAGTATTTT.

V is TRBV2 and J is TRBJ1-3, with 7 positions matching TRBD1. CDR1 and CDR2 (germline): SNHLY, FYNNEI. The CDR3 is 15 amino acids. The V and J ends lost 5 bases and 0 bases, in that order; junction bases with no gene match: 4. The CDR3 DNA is TGTGCCAGCAGTCTACAGGGGAACTCTGGAAACACCATATATTTT. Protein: CASSLQGNSGNTIYF.

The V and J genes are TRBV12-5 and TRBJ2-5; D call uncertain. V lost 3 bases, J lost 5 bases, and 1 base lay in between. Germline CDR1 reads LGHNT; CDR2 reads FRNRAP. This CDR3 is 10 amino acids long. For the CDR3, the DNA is TGTGCTAGTGGTTTCGAGACCCAGTACTTC. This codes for CASGFETQYF.

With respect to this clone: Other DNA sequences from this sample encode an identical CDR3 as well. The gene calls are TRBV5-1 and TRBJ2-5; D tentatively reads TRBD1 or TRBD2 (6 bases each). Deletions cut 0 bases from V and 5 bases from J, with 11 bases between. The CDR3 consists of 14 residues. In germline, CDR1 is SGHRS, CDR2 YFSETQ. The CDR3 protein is CASSLAGAGETQYF. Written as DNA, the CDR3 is TGCGCCAGCAGCTTGGCGGGGGCTGGGGAGACCCAGTACTTC.

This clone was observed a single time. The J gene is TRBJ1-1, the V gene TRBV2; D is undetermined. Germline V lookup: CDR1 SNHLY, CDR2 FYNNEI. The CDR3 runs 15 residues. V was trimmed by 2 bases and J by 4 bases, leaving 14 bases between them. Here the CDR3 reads CASSEHKTMTTEAFF. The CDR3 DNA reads TGTGCCAGCAGTGAACACAAGACCATGACCACTGAAGCTTTCTTT.

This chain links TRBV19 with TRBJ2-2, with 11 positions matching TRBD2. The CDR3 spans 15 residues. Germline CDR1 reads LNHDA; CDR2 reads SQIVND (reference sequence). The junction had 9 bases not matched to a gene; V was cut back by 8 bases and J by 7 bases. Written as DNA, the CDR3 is TGTGCCAGTCGGAACTTAGCGGGGGGGATCGGGGAGCTGTTTTTT. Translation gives CASRNLAGGIGELFF.

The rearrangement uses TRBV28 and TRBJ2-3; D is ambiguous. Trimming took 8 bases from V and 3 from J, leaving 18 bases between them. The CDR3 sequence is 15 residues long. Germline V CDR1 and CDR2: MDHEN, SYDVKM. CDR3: CASLPGRGRTDTQYF. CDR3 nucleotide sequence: TGTGCCAGCCTCCCCGGACGCGGAAGGACAGATACGCAGTATTTT.

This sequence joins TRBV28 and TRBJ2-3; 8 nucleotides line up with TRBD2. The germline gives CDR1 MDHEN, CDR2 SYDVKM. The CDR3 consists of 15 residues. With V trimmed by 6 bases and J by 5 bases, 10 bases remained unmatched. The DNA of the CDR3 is TGTGCCAGCAGCCTACAGAGCGGGAGCGGAGATACGCAGTATTTT. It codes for CASSLQSGSGDTQYF.